The 13 T cell receptor beta chains below all came from one sample that was sequenced in a study of technical replicates of blood from a few donors. Here immunoSEQ multiplex PCR was the method, and the copy in TCRdb shows in-frame clones only, minus some. The profile shows 65,000 to 90,000 clones, roughly 94% of them singletons. What was sequenced was T cells isolated from PBMCs. These TCRs come from a human donor in good health.

This chain links TRBV5-5 with TRBJ1-2; 10 bases fit TRBD1. With 4 bases clipped from V and 8 bases from J, the junction kept 8 bases outside the gene matches. This CDR3 comprises 14 residues. CDR1 and CDR2 (germline): SGHKS, YYEKEE (reference sequence). CDR3 nucleotide sequence: TGTGCCAGCAGCCCCGGGACAGGGGAACGGGGCTACACCTTC. Translating gives CASSPGTGERGYTF.

The rearrangement uses TRBV10-3 and TRBJ2-3, with D perhaps TRBD2 (6 bases). Trimming pared 8 bases from V and 2 bases from J, leaving 14 bases between. Germline CDR1 and CDR2: ENHRY and SYGVKD. There are 14 residues in the CDR3. The CDR3 DNA reads as TGTGCCATCCGCGGGGAAGGGGTCACAGATACGCAGTATTTT. Encoded protein: CAIRGEGVTDTQYF.

The V gene is TRBV7-7, the J gene TRBJ2-2; perhaps TRBD1 as D (5 bases). In germline, CDR1 is SSHAT, CDR2 FNYEAQ (reference sequence). This CDR3 is 14 amino acids long. Trimming removed 5 bases from V and 2 bases from J, with 9 bases in between. Here the CDR3 reads CASSPRTNTGELFF. CDR3 in DNA: TGTGCCAGCAGCCCCCGGACAAACACCGGGGAGCTGTTTTTT.

This clone was seen only once. Relative to the germline gene, one junction end is altered; a read error may explain this. The rearrangement joins TRBV4-2 to TRBJ2-1, with a possible D match to TRBD1 (5 bases). Germline lookup yields CDR1 LGHNA and CDR2 YNFKEQ. The CDR3 spans 17 residues. DNA for the CDR3: TGTGCCAGCACCCAAACGCCCGACAGTTTTTTTTACAATGAGCAGTTCTTC. Its translation is CASTQTPDSFFYNEQFF.

V usage is TRBV6-5 and J usage is TRBJ2-7; D unresolved. The CDR3 runs to 11 residues. Germline V gene lookup returns CDR1 MNHEY and CDR2 SVGAGI. V was cut by 4 bases and J by 3 bases, with 4 bases left in between. CDR3 sequence (DNA): TGTGCCAGCAGTTCAATCTACGAGCAGTACTTC. Translating gives CASSSIYEQYF.

The chain employs TRBV9 and TRBJ2-5; a possible D gene is TRBD1 (5 bases). Trimming stripped 3 bases from V and 7 bases from J, with 10 bases between. CDR1 SGDLS and CDR2 YYNGEE come from the germline V gene. CDR3 length: 12 amino acids. CDR3 sequence (DNA): TGTGCCAGCAGCGCCCGGCAGGGGACCCAGTACTTC. Translated, it gives CASSARQGTQYF.

The chain has TRBV5-1 and TRBJ2-5, with 7 positions matching TRBD2. The CDR3 is made up of 16 amino acids. Germline-derived CDR1 and CDR2 are SGHRS and YFSETQ. With 0 bases clipped from V and 1 base from J, the junction kept 6 bases outside the gene matches. CDR3 nucleotide sequence: TGCGCCAGCAGCTTGGCCGGTGGGGGGGGCCAAGAGACCCAGTACTTC. Translating it yields CASSLAGGGGQETQYF.

The gene calls are TRBV7-8 and TRBJ2-7, with TRBD1 as a possible D gene (6 bases). Germline CDR1 is SGHVS and CDR2 is FQNEAQ. With 3 bases removed from V and 0 bases from J, the gap between germline ends came to 9 bases. The CDR3 length is 14 residues. The CDR3 spells CASSFRQASYEQYF. The CDR3 DNA reads TGTGCCAGCAGCTTTCGACAGGCCTCCTACGAGCAGTACTTC. The full variable domain, its missing parts supplied by reference TRBV7-8 and TRBJ2-7, is GAGVSQSPRYKVAKRGQDVALRCDPISGHVSLFWYQQALGQGPEFLTYFQNEAQLDKSGLPSDRFFAERPEGSVSTLKIQRTQQEDSAVYLCASSFRQASYEQYFGPGTRLTVT.

The chain couples TRBV6-1 to TRBJ2-5; TRBD2 is a possible D gene (6 bases). CDR1 and CDR2 from the germline V gene are MNHNS and SASEGT. This CDR3 has 15 residues. Trimming took off 6 bases at V and 1 base at J, with 15 bases between the two ends. The CDR3 bases are TGTGCCAGCAGCTCCCTCGGGAGCCGCCAAGAGACCCAGTACTTC. Protein sequence: CASSSLGSRQETQYF.

The chain has TRBV18 and TRBJ2-2; no clear D. The length of the CDR3 is 15 residues. In germline, CDR1 is KGHSH, CDR2 LQKENI. V was clipped by 6 bases and J by 6 bases, with 17 bases between them. Here the CDR3 reads CASSPFSEVAGELFF. The CDR3 region has the DNA TGTGCCAGCTCCCCCTTCTCTGAAGTAGCCGGGGAGCTGTTTTTT.

The chain recombines TRBV5-4 with TRBJ2-1; TRBD1 matches 10 bases. This CDR3 is 15 amino acids long. V dropped 4 bases and J dropped 1; count of bases not matched to a gene: 2. In germline, CDR1 is SGHNT, CDR2 YYREEE (reference sequence). The CDR3 nucleotides read TGTGCCAGCAGCCCGGACAGGGGGTCCTACAATGAGCAGTTCTTC. This codes for CASSPDRGSYNEQFF.

This clone occurred once. V usage is TRBV9 and J usage is TRBJ1-1, with 7 bases fitting TRBD1. V was pared by 4 bases and J by 4 bases, with 4 bases of the junction left unmatched. Germline V gene data show CDR1 as SGDLS and CDR2 as YYNGEE. The CDR3 covers 13 residues. The CDR3 loop is CASSSGGITEAFF. The CDR3 DNA follows: TGTGCCAGCAGCTCAGGGGGTATCACTGAAGCTTTCTTT.

The count of this clone is one. The chain uses TRBV27 and TRBJ1-2; 8 nucleotides match TRBD1. This CDR3 spans 17 amino acids. CDR1 and CDR2 from the germline V gene are MNHEY and SMNVEV (reference sequence). The junction had 14 bases not matched to a gene; V was cut back by 6 bases and J by 2 bases. The CDR3 sequence is CASRHPYRGAQNYGYTF. CDR3 DNA sequence: TGTGCCAGCAGGCACCCTTACAGGGGGGCCCAAAACTATGGCTACACCTTC.